The 14 T cell receptor beta chains given below trace back to one sample, sequenced in a study of blood T cell repertoires in COVID-19. This table comes from immunoSEQ multiplex PCR, and its TCRdb copy is limited to in-frame clones, with some not included. The sample lists more than 250,000 clones, approximately 86% seen once, with under 3% in the top ten. Sequenced material: PBMCs or T cells enriched from blood (not recorded which). These receptors all stem from a woman under 30 who had recovered from COVID-19.

The chain joins TRBV18 to TRBJ1-1; TRBD1 matches at 7 bases. The junction had 10 bases not matched to a gene; V was cut back by 3 bases and J by 0 bases. The CDR3 is 17 amino acids. The germline gives CDR1 KGHSH, CDR2 LQKENI. The CDR3 nucleotides read TGTGCCAGCTCACCGCTTACAGGGGTTCAAATGAACACTGAAGCTTTCTTT. Protein product: CASSPLTGVQMNTEAFF. Using reference TRBV18 and TRBJ1-1 for the parts outside the CDR3, the full variable domain is NAGVMQNPRHLVRRRGQEARLRCSPMKGHSHVYWYRQLPEEGLKFMVYLQKENIIDESGMPKERFSAEFPKEGPSILRIQQVVRGDSAAYFCASSPLTGVQMNTEAFFGQGTRLTVV.

The chain carries TRBV27 and TRBJ1-2; 7 bases agree with TRBD1. The germline CDR1 and CDR2 sequences are MNHEY and SMNVEV (reference sequence). CDR3 length equals 15 residues. J gave up 7 bases and V 0 bases, and 8 bases lay outside the gene matches. In DNA form, the CDR3 reads TGTGCCAGCAGTTTATCCCCGGAGGGGGCGGCTGGCTACACCTTC. This sequence encodes CASSLSPEGAAGYTF.

The rearrangement joins TRBV27 to TRBJ2-3; D is perhaps TRBD1 (5 bases). Deletions cut 7 bases from V and 1 base from J, with 12 bases between. The CDR3 spans 14 residues. Germline V gene data show CDR1 as MNHEY and CDR2 as SMNVEV (reference sequence). As DNA, the CDR3 is TGTGCCAGCAACCCAGGGTCCGGCACAGATACGCAGTATTTT. Translating it yields CASNPGSGTDTQYF.

V usage is TRBV12-5 and J usage is TRBJ1-2; 8 bases agree with TRBD1. The CDR3 totals 15 residues. Germline loops: CDR1 LGHNT, CDR2 FRNRAP. After removal of 1 base from V and 4 bases from J, the junction contained 5 bases not matched to a gene. The CDR3 DNA reads TGTGCTAGTGGTTTGGGATCGGACAGGGTCTATGGCTACACCTTC. Encoded protein: CASGLGSDRVYGYTF.

This clone showed up just once. The chain has TRBV4-1 and TRBJ1-5; D call uncertain. CDR1 is MGHRA and CDR2 is YSYEKL in the germline V gene. The CDR3 runs to 15 residues. Trimming cost V 5 bases and J 3 bases, with 14 bases left between them. CDR3 in amino acids: CASSERFGFNQPQHF. CDR3 sequence (DNA): TGCGCCAGCAGCGAAAGATTCGGGTTCAATCAGCCCCAGCATTTT.

The V call is TRBV5-1, the J call TRBJ2-5, with 8 nucleotides matching TRBD2. The CDR3 runs 17 residues. The ends lost 3 bases at V and 5 bases at J; junction bases unmatched: 15. Per the germline V gene, CDR1 is SGHRS and CDR2 is YFSETQ. CDR3 loop: CASSSLIRGGLEETQYF. As DNA, the CDR3 is TGCGCCAGCAGCTCTCTGATACGGGGGGGCCTAGAGGAGACCCAGTACTTC.

The rearrangement uses TRBV14 and TRBJ2-1, with D maybe TRBD2 (6 bases). The CDR3 runs to 16 residues. Trimming stripped 4 bases from V and 4 bases from J, with 17 bases between. CDR1 is SGHDN and CDR2 is FVKESK in the germline V gene. The CDR3 region is CASSPLDGGPYNEQFF. The CDR3 DNA reads as TGTGCCAGCAGCCCTCTAGACGGAGGGCCGTACAATGAGCAGTTCTTC.

This clone was detected only once. V usage is TRBV3-1 (or the pseudogene TRBV3-2) and J usage is TRBJ2-7, with 10 bases lining up with TRBD2. The CDR3 is 16 residues long. The junction had 5 bases not matched to a gene; V was cut back by 0 bases and J by 3 bases. Germline V lookup: CDR1 LGHDT, CDR2 YNNKEL (reference sequence). The CDR3 protein is CASSQDLASGSYEQYF. The CDR3 coding sequence is TGTGCCAGCAGCCAAGATCTCGCTAGCGGGAGCTACGAGCAGTACTTC.

As DNA, the CDR3 is TGTGCCAGCAGCGAGCCCCCAGCGGGGGGGCGGAGCTCCTACAATGAGCAGTTCTTC. It yields the protein CASSEPPAGGRSSYNEQFF. V gene TRBV9 combines with J gene TRBJ2-1; 10 nucleotides line up with TRBD2. The CDR3 sequence is 19 residues long. Germline assignment: CDR1 SGDLS and CDR2 YYNGEE. With 3 bases clipped from V and 0 bases from J, the junction kept 12 bases outside the gene matches.

The chain's CDR3 is CATSRDSGQTRNYGYTF. The DNA of the CDR3 is TGTGCCACCAGCAGAGATTCAGGACAGACGAGAAACTATGGCTACACCTTC. V gene TRBV15 combines with J gene TRBJ1-2; a weak D match, TRBD1 (6 bases). The germline V gene encodes CDR1 LNHNV and CDR2 YYDKDF (reference sequence). The CDR3 is made up of 17 amino acids. Trimming pared 0 bases from V and 2 bases from J, leaving 16 bases between. Complete variable domain (other parts from reference TRBV15 and TRBJ1-2): DAMVIQNPRYQVTQFGKPVTLSCSQTLNHNVMYWYQQKSSQAPKLLFHYYDKDFNNEADTPDNFQSRRPNTSFCFLDIRSPGLGDTAMYLCATSRDSGQTRNYGYTFGSGTRLTVV.

The J gene is TRBJ2-3, the V gene TRBV5-1, with TRBD2 identical over 7 bases. This CDR3 is 18 amino acids long. Germline CDR1 is SGHRS and CDR2 is YFSETQ. Losses at the gene ends were 4 bases for V and 0 bases for J; bases not matched to a gene: 14. The CDR3 protein is CASSPDGGYFLSTDTQYF. The CDR3 nucleotides are TGCGCCAGCAGCCCGGACGGGGGGTATTTTCTGAGCACAGATACGCAGTATTTT.

This clone was recorded only once. The chain joins TRBV5-1 to TRBJ1-4; D gene unclear. CDR1 is SGHRS, CDR2 YFSETQ, per germline. V was cut by 5 bases and J by 0 bases, with 5 bases left in between. There are 13 residues in the CDR3. The CDR3 nucleotides read TGCGCCAGCAGGCCTACAACTAATGAAAAACTGTTTTTT. Translation gives CASRPTTNEKLFF.

This CDR3 reads CASSYGTDNSPLHF. CDR3 bases: TGTGCCAGCAGTTACGGGACAGATAATTCACCCCTCCACTTT. The chain links TRBV6-2 or TRBV6-3 to TRBJ1-6; TRBD1 matches at 7 bases. The CDR3 sequence is 14 residues long. Germline lookup yields CDR1 MNHEY and CDR2 SVGEGT. V lost 2 bases to trimming and J lost 5 bases; unmatched junction nucleotides: 0.

The chain combines TRBV11-2 with TRBJ1-6; weak D call: TRBD1 (6 bases). Trimming took 4 bases from V and 6 from J, leaving 10 bases between them. Germline V gene lookup returns CDR1 SGHAT and CDR2 FQNNGV. The length of the CDR3 is 14 residues. CDR3 amino acids: CASSSTGRNSPLHF. CDR3 nucleotide sequence: TGTGCCAGCAGCTCGACAGGTCGTAATTCACCCCTCCACTTT.